A selection of T cell receptor beta chains follows, all from one sample in a study of blood T cell repertoires in COVID-19. Profiled with immunoSEQ multiplex PCR; TCRdb holds only in-frame clones, not every one. Counted here are 220,000 or so clones, 86% occurring once; the ten biggest clones make up approximately 2.1%. Sequenced sample: PBMCs or T cells enriched from blood (not recorded which). The receptors were sampled from a woman aged 45 to 65 who had recovered from COVID-19. The CDR3 runs from the conserved cysteine through the conserved F or W. The D gene is left open where the match is weak. Rows may omit the clone size; those that give it use once, few, many or a size class.

abundance,j_gene,v_gene,len,d_gene,CDR3aa,CDR3nt
once,TRBJ1-2,TRBV12-5,17,NA,CASGLVRIGSANYGYTF,TGTGCTAGTGGTTTGGTACGAATCGGCAGCGCTAACTATGGCTACACCTTC
NA,TRBJ2-5,TRBV6-4,17,TRBD2,CASSDSIPEAGQETQYF,TGTGCCAGCAGTGACTCGATCCCAGAAGCGGGACAAGAGACCCAGTACTTC
few,TRBJ2-5,TRBV5-6,15,TRBD1,CASSSDGTGGKAQYF,TGTGCCAGCAGCTCGGACGGGACAGGCGGGAAGGCCCAGTACTTC
NA,TRBJ1-2,TRBV14,16,NA,CASSQVSGRRGGGYTF,TGTGCCAGCAGCCAAGTTTCAGGGAGGCGCGGTGGTGGCTACACCTTC
NA,TRBJ2-5,TRBV4-2,15,TRBD1,CASSPHPDRVGTQYF,TGTGCCAGCAGCCCCCATCCGGACAGGGTAGGGACCCAGTACTTC
once,TRBJ1-1,TRBV30,14,NA,CAWSVQAGMNEAFF,TGTGCCTGGAGTGTACAGGCAGGGATGAATGAAGCTTTCTTT
NA,TRBJ1-1,TRBV6-2/TRBV6-3,14,NA,CASSYTALNTEAFF,TGTGCCAGCAGTTACACAGCCCTGAACACTGAAGCTTTCTTT
NA,TRBJ1-2,TRBV27,14,TRBD1,CASSRDRGGSGYTF,TGTGCCAGCAGTAGGGACAGGGGAGGATCTGGCTACACCTTC
NA,TRBJ2-1,TRBV18,14,TRBD1,CASSPRQGAGEQFF,TGTGCCAGCTCACCACGACAGGGGGCAGGGGAGCAGTTCTTC
once,TRBJ1-2,TRBV6-2/TRBV6-3,14,NA,CASSSLQGIYGYTF,TGTGCCAGCAGTTCTTTACAGGGAATCTATGGCTACACCTTC
NA,TRBJ2-4,TRBV6-5,15,TRBD2,CASRPGLAVKNIQYF,TGTGCCAGCAGACCCGGACTAGCAGTTAAAAACATTCAGTACTTC
NA,TRBJ1-6,TRBV5-4,12,NA,CASSIRDSPLHF,TGTGCCAGCAGCATCAGGGATTCACCCCTCCACTTT
NA,TRBJ1-2,TRBV19,14,NA,CASSILGANYGYTF,TGTGCCAGTAGTATTCTGGGGGCAAACTATGGCTACACCTTC
NA,TRBJ2-1,TRBV9,20,TRBD2,CASSASGGTSGTVSYNEQFF,TGTGCCAGCAGCGCCTCCGGCGGGACTAGCGGGACAGTCTCCTACAATGAGCAGTTCTTC
NA,TRBJ1-1,TRBV21-1,18,NA,CASSIRGTGPLRNTEAFF,TGTGCCAGCAGTATCCGGGGGACAGGGCCTCTGAGGAACACTGAAGCTTTCTTT
NA,TRBJ1-2,TRBV4-3,17,NA,CASSQDRVTAKHYGYTF,TGCGCCAGCAGCCAAGATCGGGTGACAGCAAAGCACTATGGCTACACCTTC
NA,TRBJ1-5,TRBV30,13,NA,CAWSLGGNQPQHF,TGTGCCTGGAGTCTGGGCGGCAATCAGCCCCAGCATTTT
NA,TRBJ2-6,TRBV4-3,16,TRBD2,CASSRLAVSGANVLTF,TGCGCCAGCAGCCGACTAGCGGTCTCTGGGGCCAACGTCCTGACTTTC
NA,TRBJ2-7,TRBV5-1,14,NA,CASTGIRGANEQYF,TGCGCCAGCACTGGGATTCGGGGGGCCAACGAGCAGTACTTC
NA,TRBJ2-1,TRBV14,18,NA,CASSQVGLPISSYNEQFF,TGTGCCAGCAGCCAAGTGGGACTTCCCATAAGCTCCTACAATGAGCAGTTCTTC
few,TRBJ2-3,TRBV29-1,14,TRBD1,CSVFPDRVPDTQYF,TGCAGCGTTTTTCCGGACAGGGTCCCAGATACGCAGTATTTT
NA,TRBJ1-1,TRBV6-5,15,NA,CASSYGGGAKTEAFF,TGTGCCAGCAGTTACGGAGGGGGGGCAAAAACTGAAGCTTTCTTT
NA,TRBJ1-1,TRBV19,12,NA,CASADKNTEAFF,TGTGCCAGCGCCGACAAGAACACTGAAGCTTTCTTT
NA,TRBJ2-5,TRBV5-8,15,NA,CASSLVGTYEGTQYF,TGTGCCAGCAGCTTGGTCGGGACATATGAAGGGACCCAGTACTTC
once,TRBJ2-7,TRBV29-1,13,NA,CSVGGGGSYEQYF,TGCAGCGTTGGGGGGGGCGGCTCCTACGAGCAGTACTTC
NA,TRBJ2-3,TRBV3-1/TRBV3-2,14,NA,CASSQQLHTDTQYF,TGTGCCAGCAGCCAACAACTTCACACAGATACGCAGTATTTT
NA,TRBJ1-5,TRBV10-2,17,NA,CASSEAGTYYSNQPQHF,TGCGCCAGCAGTGAGGCTGGGACATATTATAGCAATCAGCCCCAGCATTTT
NA,TRBJ2-3,TRBV28,14,TRBD2,CASGLAGVRDTQYF,TGTGCCAGTGGACTAGCGGGGGTGAGAGATACGCAGTATTTT
few,TRBJ1-4,TRBV5-4,18,NA,CASSLGPQEGSSNEKLFF,TGTGCCAGCAGCTTGGGCCCACAGGAGGGCTCTTCCAATGAAAAACTGTTTTTT
NA,TRBJ2-1,TRBV7-9,15,TRBD2,CASSMERGGRDEQFF,TGTGCCAGCAGCATGGAGCGGGGGGGCCGCGATGAGCAGTTCTTC
NA,TRBJ1-4,TRBV6-5,14,NA,CASSFAGANEKLFF,TGTGCCAGCAGTTTTGCGGGGGCTAATGAAAAACTGTTTTTT
NA,TRBJ2-2,TRBV11-3,14,NA,CASSSLRTTGELFF,TGTGCCAGCAGCTCTCTACGTACCACCGGGGAGCTGTTTTTT